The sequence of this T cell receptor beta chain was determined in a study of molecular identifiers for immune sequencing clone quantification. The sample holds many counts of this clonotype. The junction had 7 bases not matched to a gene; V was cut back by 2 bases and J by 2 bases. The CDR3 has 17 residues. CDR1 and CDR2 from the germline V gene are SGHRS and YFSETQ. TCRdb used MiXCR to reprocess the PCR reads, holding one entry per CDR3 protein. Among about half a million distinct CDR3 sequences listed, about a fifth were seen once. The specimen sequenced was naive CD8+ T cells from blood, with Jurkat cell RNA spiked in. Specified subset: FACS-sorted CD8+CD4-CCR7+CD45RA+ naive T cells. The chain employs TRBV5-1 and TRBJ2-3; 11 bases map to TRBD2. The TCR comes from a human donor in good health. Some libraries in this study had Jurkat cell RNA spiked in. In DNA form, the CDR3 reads TGCGCCAGCAGCTTCCCCGGGACTAGCGGCACCACAGATACGCAGTATTTT. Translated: CASSFPGTSGTTDTQYF.